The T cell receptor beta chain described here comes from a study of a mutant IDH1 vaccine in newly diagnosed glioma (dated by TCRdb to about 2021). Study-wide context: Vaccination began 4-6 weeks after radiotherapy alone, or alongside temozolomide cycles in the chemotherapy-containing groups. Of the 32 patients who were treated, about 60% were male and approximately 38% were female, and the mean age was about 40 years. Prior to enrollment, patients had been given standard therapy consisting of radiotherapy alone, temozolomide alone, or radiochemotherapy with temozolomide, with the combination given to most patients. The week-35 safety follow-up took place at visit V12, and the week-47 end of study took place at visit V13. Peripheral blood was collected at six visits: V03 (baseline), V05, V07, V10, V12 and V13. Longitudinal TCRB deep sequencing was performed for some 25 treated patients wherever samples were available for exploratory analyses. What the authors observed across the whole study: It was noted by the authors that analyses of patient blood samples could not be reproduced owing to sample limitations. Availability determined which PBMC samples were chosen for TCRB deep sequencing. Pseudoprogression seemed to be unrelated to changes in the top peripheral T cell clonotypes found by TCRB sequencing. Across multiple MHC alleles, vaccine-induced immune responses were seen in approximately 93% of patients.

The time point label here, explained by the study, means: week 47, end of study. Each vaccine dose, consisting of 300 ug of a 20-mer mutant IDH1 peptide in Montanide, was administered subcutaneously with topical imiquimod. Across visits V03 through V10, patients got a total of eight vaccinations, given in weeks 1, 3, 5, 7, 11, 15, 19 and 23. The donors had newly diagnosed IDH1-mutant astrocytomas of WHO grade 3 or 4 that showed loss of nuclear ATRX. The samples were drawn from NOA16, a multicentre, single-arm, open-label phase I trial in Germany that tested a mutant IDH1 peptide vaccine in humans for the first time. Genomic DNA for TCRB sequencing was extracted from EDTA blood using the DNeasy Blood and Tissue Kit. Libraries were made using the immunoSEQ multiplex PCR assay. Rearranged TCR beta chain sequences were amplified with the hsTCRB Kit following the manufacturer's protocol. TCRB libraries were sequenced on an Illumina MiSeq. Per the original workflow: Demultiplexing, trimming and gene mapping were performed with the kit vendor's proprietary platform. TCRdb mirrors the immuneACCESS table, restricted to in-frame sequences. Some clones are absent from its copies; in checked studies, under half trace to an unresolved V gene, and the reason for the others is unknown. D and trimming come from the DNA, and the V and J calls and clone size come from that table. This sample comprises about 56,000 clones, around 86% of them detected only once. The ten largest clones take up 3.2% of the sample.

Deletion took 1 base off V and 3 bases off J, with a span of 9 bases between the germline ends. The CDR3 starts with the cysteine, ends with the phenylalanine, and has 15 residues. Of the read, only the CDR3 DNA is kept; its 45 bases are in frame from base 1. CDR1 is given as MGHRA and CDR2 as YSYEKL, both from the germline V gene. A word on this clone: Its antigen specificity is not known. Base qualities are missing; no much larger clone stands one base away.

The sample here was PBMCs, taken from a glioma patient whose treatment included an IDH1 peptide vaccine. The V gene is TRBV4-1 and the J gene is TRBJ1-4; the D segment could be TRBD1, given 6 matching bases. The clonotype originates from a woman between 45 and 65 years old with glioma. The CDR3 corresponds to CASSQVGAPNEKLFF. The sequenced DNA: TGCGCCAGCAGCCAAGTGGGGGCACCTAATGAAAAACTGTTTTTT.